The present T cell receptor (beta chain) was sequenced within a study of T cell responses to AZD1222 COVID-19 vaccine. Trimming removed 5 bases from V and 4 bases from J, with 20 bases in between. Germline-derived CDR1 and CDR2 are LNHDA and SQIVND (reference sequence). The CDR3 length is 16 residues. Study-wide findings and caveats: The breadth and depth of Spike-specific TCRs increased once two AZD1222 doses had been given. Most donors were white British and more were female, and clonal diversity was possibly underestimated.

The table came from immunoSEQ multiplex PCR; TCRdb's copy has only in-frame clones and leaves some out. The sample shows about 160,000 clones, about 95% of them seen only once. Details on this clone: Its antigen is still unknown.

The receptor was derived from an adult in good health. The chain is built from TRBV19 and TRBJ1-2; the D is unclear. The sample here was peripheral blood, taken on day 0 of AZD1222 vaccination. The CDR3 loop is CASSWDPDAASYGYTF. The CDR3, as DNA: TGTGCCAGTAGTTGGGATCCGGACGCAGCCTCCTATGGCTACACCTTC. Full variable domain (rest looked up from reference TRBV19 and TRBJ1-2): DGGITQSPKYLFRKEGQNVTLSCEQNLNHDAMYWYRQDPGQGLRLIYYSQIVNDFQKGDIAEGYSVSREKKESFPLTVTSAQKNPTAFYLCASSWDPDAASYGYTFGSGTRLTVV.